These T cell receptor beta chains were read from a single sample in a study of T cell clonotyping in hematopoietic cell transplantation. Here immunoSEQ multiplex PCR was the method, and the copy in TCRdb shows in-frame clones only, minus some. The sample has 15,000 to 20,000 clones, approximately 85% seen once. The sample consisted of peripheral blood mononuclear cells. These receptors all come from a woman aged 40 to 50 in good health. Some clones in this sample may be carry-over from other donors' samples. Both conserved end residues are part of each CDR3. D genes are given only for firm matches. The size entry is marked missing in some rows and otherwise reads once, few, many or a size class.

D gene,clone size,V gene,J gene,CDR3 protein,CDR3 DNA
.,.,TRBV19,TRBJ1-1,CASSIRRLMNTEAFF,TGTGCCAGTAGTATACGCCGATTGATGAACACTGAAGCTTTCTTT
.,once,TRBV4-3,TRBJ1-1,CASSSGWRMNTEAFF,TGCGCCAGCAGCTCAGGGTGGAGGATGAACACTGAAGCTTTCTTT
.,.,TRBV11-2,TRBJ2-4,CASSLSSKNIQYF,TGTGCCAGCAGCTTATCCTCGAAAAACATTCAGTACTTC
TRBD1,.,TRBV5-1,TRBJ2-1,CASRPGQGINEQFF,TGCGCCAGCAGGCCTGGACAGGGGATCAATGAGCAGTTCTTC
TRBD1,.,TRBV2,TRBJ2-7,CASRTGTGIAYEQYF,TGTGCCAGCAGGACCGGGACAGGGATTGCCTACGAGCAGTACTTC
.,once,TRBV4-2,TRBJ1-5,CASSTDRHSNQPQHF,TGTGCCAGCAGCACGGACCGCCATAGCAATCAGCCCCAGCATTTT
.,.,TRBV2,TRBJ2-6,CASTRDQGIGANVLTF,TGTGCCAGCACCCGAGATCAGGGCATCGGGGCCAACGTCCTGACTTTC
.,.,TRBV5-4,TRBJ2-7,CASSPGIDYEQYF,TGTGCCAGCAGCCCCGGGATAGACTACGAGCAGTACTTC
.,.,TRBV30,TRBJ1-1,CAWSETENTEAFF,TGTGCCTGGAGTGAGACAGAAAACACTGAAGCTTTCTTT
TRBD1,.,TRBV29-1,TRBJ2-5,CSADDDRDQETQYF,TGCAGCGCCGACGACGACAGGGACCAAGAGACCCAGTACTTC
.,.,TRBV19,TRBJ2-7,CASSWTPRENEQYF,TGTGCCAGTAGTTGGACACCCCGGGAAAACGAGCAGTACTTC
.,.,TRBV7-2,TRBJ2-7,CASSLVSQGTYEQYF,TGTGCCAGCAGCTTAGTATCGCAGGGTACCTACGAGCAGTACTTC
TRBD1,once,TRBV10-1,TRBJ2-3,CASSDSGGVIWSDTQYF,TGCGCCAGCAGTGATTCAGGGGGAGTCATTTGGTCAGATACGCAGTATTTT
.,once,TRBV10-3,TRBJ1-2,CATQTRDYGYTF,TGTGCCACGCAGACGAGGGACTATGGCTACACCTTC
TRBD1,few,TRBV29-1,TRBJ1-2,CSASGQGAYGYTF,TGCAGCGCCTCGGGACAGGGCGCCTATGGCTACACCTTC
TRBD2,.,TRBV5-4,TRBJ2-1,CASSDGLAGLYEQFF,TGTGCCAGCAGCGATGGACTAGCGGGATTGTATGAGCAGTTCTTC